A single sample gave rise to the 27 T cell receptor beta chains below, sequenced in a study of T cell changes during pregnancy in multiple sclerosis. Method: immunoSEQ multiplex PCR; TCRdb's copy keeps in-frame clones and lacks some. Of over 90,000 clones listed, about 91% are singletons. The starting material was peripheral blood, obtained after pregnancy. These receptors originate from a female donor with multiple sclerosis, enrolled in a pregnancy study.

The J gene is TRBJ2-7, the V gene TRBV4-1; D remains ambiguous. This CDR3 comprises 13 residues. The V and J ends lost 3 bases and 4 bases respectively, with 10 bases between them. In germline, CDR1 is MGHRA, CDR2 YSYEKL. The CDR3 reads CASSHSEEYEQYF. The CDR3 DNA follows: TGCGCCAGCAGCCATAGTGAGGAATACGAGCAGTACTTC.

The chain links TRBV5-1 to TRBJ1-2, with a weak D call TRBD1 (6 bases). The CDR3 length is 14 residues. V lost 0 bases to trimming and J lost 8 bases, with 14 bases between them. Germline V gene sequence: CDR1 SGHRS, CDR2 YFSETQ. The CDR3 region has the DNA TGCGCCAGCAGCTTGGCCCAGGGGTTTCAGGGCTACACCTTC. Its protein product is CASSLAQGFQGYTF.

This clone was picked up one time. V gene TRBV7-3 combines with J gene TRBJ2-1; no reliable D call. This CDR3 is 12 amino acids long. CDR1 is SGHTA and CDR2 is FQGTGA in the germline V gene. The V and J ends lost 5 bases and 5 bases respectively, with 7 bases between them. CDR3 amino acids: CASSMQNNEQFF. DNA of the CDR3: TGTGCCAGCAGCATGCAGAACAATGAGCAGTTCTTC.

The rearrangement uses TRBV28 and TRBJ2-7, with D perhaps TRBD1 (6 bases). The CDR3 is 14 amino acids. V lost 5 bases to trimming and J lost 2 bases, with 13 bases between them. Germline V CDR1 and CDR2: MDHEN, SYDVKM. This CDR3 is CASSTQGRAYEQYF. For the CDR3, the DNA is TGTGCCAGCAGTACACAGGGAAGGGCCTACGAGCAGTACTTC.

The chain is built from TRBV6-5 and TRBJ2-7; TRBD1 matches 7 bases. Germline CDR1 MNHEY, CDR2 SVGAGI. Losses at the gene ends were 0 bases for V and 0 bases for J; bases not matched to a gene: 2. CDR3 length: 15 amino acids. This CDR3 is CASSYSGDSSYEQYF. Written as DNA, the CDR3 is TGTGCCAGCAGTTACTCGGGGGACAGCTCCTACGAGCAGTACTTC.

The genes are TRBV7-8 and TRBJ2-3; D possibly corresponds to TRBD2 (7 bases). Trimming pared 10 bases from V and 4 bases from J, leaving 18 bases between. CDR1 is SGHVS, CDR2 FQNEAQ, per germline. The CDR3 spans 14 residues. CDR3 sequence reads: CATRGGARADTQYF. The CDR3 nucleotides are TGTGCCACCCGTGGGGGGGCAAGGGCAGATACGCAGTATTTT.

The J gene is TRBJ2-6, the V gene TRBV5-1; maybe TRBD1 (5 bases). Germline V gene data show CDR1 as SGHRS and CDR2 as YFSETQ. The CDR3 runs to 14 residues. V was cut by 5 bases and J by 1 base, with 7 bases left in between. The CDR3 region has the DNA TGCGCCAGCAGTCCAGGGTCTGGGGCCAACGTCCTGACTTTC. Translating it yields CASSPGSGANVLTF.

The J gene is TRBJ1-2, the V gene TRBV28; 7 bases line up with TRBD1. The germline gives CDR1 MDHEN, CDR2 SYDVKM. J was trimmed by 1 base and V by 1 base; bases with no gene match: 3. The length of the CDR3 is 15 residues. DNA for the CDR3: TGTGCCAGCAGTTTATACGGGACAGTTAACTATGGCTACACCTTC. It translates to CASSLYGTVNYGYTF.

The rearrangement joins TRBV5-1 to TRBJ1-5; 8 bases match TRBD1. Germline CDR1 SGHRS, CDR2 YFSETQ. V lost 4 bases and J lost 3; bases outside the gene matches: 6. The CDR3 extends over 15 amino acids. The chain's CDR3 is CASSIRGPHNQPQHF. In DNA, the CDR3 is TGCGCCAGCAGCATCAGGGGGCCCCACAATCAGCCCCAGCATTTT.

The chain combines TRBV7-2 with TRBJ2-3; 12 nucleotides line up with TRBD2. The V gene end was trimmed by 1 base and the J gene end by 1 base; junction bases not matched to a gene: 6. The CDR3 sequence is 18 residues long. Looked up from germline, CDR1 is SGHTA and CDR2 is FQGNSA. DNA of the CDR3: TGTGCCAGCAGCTTAGTCTCTAGCGGGGGGGATGGCACAGATACGCAGTATTTT. Amino acid sequence: CASSLVSSGGDGTDTQYF.

The chain couples TRBV29-1 to TRBJ2-1; 9 bases align to TRBD2. CDR3 length equals 14 residues. CDR1 SQVTM and CDR2 ANQGSEA come from the germline V gene. With 6 bases clipped from V and 4 bases from J, the junction kept 7 bases outside the gene matches. CDR3 coding DNA: TGCAGCGTCCATGAGACTAGCGGATACAATGAGCAGTTCTTC. It yields the protein CSVHETSGYNEQFF.

V usage is TRBV7-8 and J usage is TRBJ1-3; D perhaps matches TRBD1 (6 bases). Per the germline V gene, CDR1 is SGHVS and CDR2 is FQNEAQ. The ends were cut back, 4 bases at V and 0 bases at J, with 16 bases in the middle. This CDR3 comprises 17 residues. In nucleotides, the CDR3 is TGTGCCAGCAGCTCCCTCTCTGGACAGAGCTCTGGAAACACCATATATTTT. As protein: CASSSLSGQSSGNTIYF.

The CDR3 DNA sequence: TGTGCCAGCTCCCTGGCAGGGGGCTATGGCTACACCTTC. Translated, it gives CASSLAGGYGYTF. This chain uses TRBV2 with TRBJ1-2; 7 bases map to TRBD1. The V gene's germline CDR1 is SNHLY and CDR2 FYNNEI. Trimming cost V 8 bases and J 4 bases; bases outside gene matches: 7. CDR3 length equals 13 residues.

The genes are TRBV5-1 and TRBJ2-3; a weak D match, TRBD2 (5 bases). The CDR3 is made up of 18 amino acids. Germline CDR1 reads SGHRS; CDR2 reads YFSETQ. V was shortened by 0 bases and J by 0 bases, with 17 bases between the two germline ends. In DNA, the CDR3 is TGCGCCAGCAGCTTGGCGCTAGCCCAAAACTCTAGCACAGATACGCAGTATTTT. It yields the protein CASSLALAQNSSTDTQYF. Full variable domain (remainder filled in from reference TRBV5-1 and TRBJ2-3): KAGVTQTPRYLIKTRGQQVTLSCSPISGHRSVSWYQQTPGQGLQFLFEYFSETQRNKGNFPGRFSGRQFSNSRSEMNVSTLELGDSALYLCASSLALAQNSSTDTQYFGPGTRLTVL.

This clone was seen a few times. The chain couples TRBV25-1 to TRBJ1-5; 9 bases are shared with TRBD1. V was clipped by 3 bases and J by 4 bases; unmatched bases: 1. Germline V gene data show CDR1 as MGHDK and CDR2 as SYGVNS. CDR3 length: 14 amino acids. CDR3 coding DNA: TGTGCCAGCAGTGAGACAGGGGGGAATCAGCCCCAGCATTTT. Protein sequence: CASSETGGNQPQHF.

The chain has TRBV2 and TRBJ2-7, with 16 bases lining up with TRBD2. Trimming cost V 6 bases and J 3 bases; bases outside gene matches: 5. Germline CDR1 and CDR2: SNHLY and FYNNEI. The CDR3 loop spans 16 amino acids. This CDR3 reads CASRGTSGRGNYEQYF. CDR3 nucleotides: TGTGCCAGCAGAGGGACTAGCGGGAGGGGAAACTACGAGCAGTACTTC.

The chain has TRBV18 and TRBJ2-7; the match to TRBD1 covers 8 bases. V lost 6 bases and J lost 0; bases outside the gene matches: 7. The CDR3 sequence is 15 residues long. Germline CDR1 and CDR2: KGHSH and LQKENI. The chain's CDR3 is CASSPGQGFSYEQYF. The CDR3, as DNA: TGTGCCAGCTCGCCCGGACAGGGATTCTCCTACGAGCAGTACTTC. The variable domain in full, completed from reference TRBV18 and TRBJ2-7, reads NAGVMQNPRHLVRRRGQEARLRCSPMKGHSHVYWYRQLPEEGLKFMVYLQKENIIDESGMPKERFSAEFPKEGPSILRIQQVVRGDSAAYFCASSPGQGFSYEQYFGPGTRLTVT.

CDR3 in DNA: TGTGCCTGGAGTGGCCTAGCGGGGCCTGAGTACTTC. This codes for CAWSGLAGPEYF. V gene TRBV30 combines with J gene TRBJ2-4, with TRBD2 identical over 9 bases. CDR3 length: 12 amino acids. Germline CDR1 and CDR2: GTSNPN and SVGIG (reference sequence). With 1 base clipped from V and 14 bases from J, the junction kept 6 bases outside the gene matches.

The chain links TRBV13 to TRBJ2-6, with 8 positions matching TRBD1. Trimming cost V 9 bases and J 1 base; bases outside gene matches: 5. CDR3 length equals 15 residues. Looked up from germline, CDR1 is PRHDT and CDR2 is FYEKMQ (reference sequence). CDR3 amino acids: CASTDRVSGANVLTF. The CDR3 coding sequence is TGTGCCAGTACGGACAGGGTGTCTGGGGCCAACGTCCTGACTTTC.

With regard to this clone: One junction end disagrees with the germline gene, perhaps due to a read error. CDR3 nucleotide sequence: TGTGCCAGCAGCTCTGGACTAGCGGGAGGCTTC. It specifies CASSSGLAGGF. The J gene is TRBJ2-7, the V gene TRBV11-2; 14 bases fit TRBD2. This CDR3 is 11 amino acids long. The germline V gene has CDR1 SGHAT and CDR2 FQNNGV.

This clone has a single count. This chain links TRBV19 with TRBJ2-7, with TRBD1 identical over 8 bases. In germline, CDR1 is LNHDA, CDR2 SQIVND (reference sequence). V gave up 2 bases and J gave up 5 bases; unmatched junction bases: 2. This CDR3 contains 13 residues. This CDR3 is CASSIQGAHEQYF. CDR3 in DNA: TGTGCCAGTAGTATACAGGGGGCCCACGAGCAGTACTTC.

The chain carries TRBV5-1 and TRBJ2-3, with 8 bases aligning to TRBD2. Trimming removed 7 bases from V and 4 bases from J; junction bases left unmatched: 14. This CDR3 has 16 residues. Germline V gene sequence: CDR1 SGHRS, CDR2 YFSETQ. The CDR3 DNA follows: TGCGCCAGCTTCCCAGCCCGAGGACTAGCAGCAGATACGCAGTATTTT. It yields the protein CASFPARGLAADTQYF.

J is TRBJ2-7 and V is TRBV9; perhaps TRBD2 as D (6 bases). CDR1 is SGDLS and CDR2 is YYNGEE in the germline V gene. Between the trimmed V and J ends, which lost 0 bases and 5 bases, there was a span of 15 bases. The CDR3 contains 15 residues. CDR3 amino acids: CASSVVGTRRDEQYF. The CDR3 DNA is TGTGCCAGCAGCGTAGTAGGGACGAGGAGGGACGAGCAGTACTTC. The complete variable domain, with remaining parts taken from reference TRBV9 and TRBJ2-7, reads DSGVTQTPKHLITATGQRVTLRCSPRSGDLSVYWYQQSLDQGLQFLIQYYNGEERAKGNILERFSAQQFPDLHSELNLSSLELGDSALYFCASSVVGTRRDEQYFGPGTRLTVT.

This chain connects TRBV5-5 to TRBJ1-4; D gene uncertain. V was cut by 3 bases and J by 8 bases, with 11 bases left in between. Germline-derived CDR1 and CDR2 are SGHKS and YYEKEE (reference sequence). The CDR3 extends over 13 amino acids. CDR3 nucleotide sequence: TGTGCCAGCAGCTCGGTCCGCGGGGAAAAACTGTTTTTT. It yields the protein CASSSVRGEKLFF.

Remarks on this clone: Other DNA sequences of this sample code for an identical CDR3. This chain uses TRBV5-4 with TRBJ2-3, with TRBD2 identical over 11 bases. Germline CDR1 SGHNT, CDR2 YYREEE (reference sequence). The CDR3 runs to 15 residues. Unmatched junction bases numbered 2, after V lost 1 base and J lost 4 bases. CDR3 amino acids: CASSLTSGGADTQYF. The CDR3 DNA follows: TGTGCCAGCAGCTTGACTAGCGGGGGCGCAGATACGCAGTATTTT. Looking up the rest from reference TRBV5-4 and TRBJ2-3 gives the full variable domain: ETGVTQSPTHLIKTRGQQVTLRCSSQSGHNTVSWYQQALGQGPQFIFQYYREEENGRGNFPPRFSGLQFPNYSSELNVNALELDDSALYLCASSLTSGGADTQYFGPGTRLTVL.

V usage is TRBV10-3 and J usage is TRBJ1-2; 9 positions agree with TRBD1. CDR1 and CDR2 (germline): ENHRY, SYGVKD. The CDR3 spans 15 residues. V shed 6 bases and J 2 bases; nucleotides not matched to a gene: 7. CDR3: CAIRQGQGKNYGYTF. The CDR3 DNA follows: TGTGCCATCAGACAAGGACAGGGGAAGAACTATGGCTACACCTTC.

The genes are TRBV4-2 and TRBJ2-7; maybe TRBD2 (7 bases). The germline gives CDR1 LGHNA, CDR2 YNFKEQ. The CDR3 runs to 12 residues. The germline V and J ends were trimmed by 6 bases and 5 bases, with 11 bases remaining between them. The CDR3 reads CASRRGGNEQYF. The CDR3 nucleotides are TGTGCCAGCAGGAGGGGGGGGAACGAGCAGTACTTC.